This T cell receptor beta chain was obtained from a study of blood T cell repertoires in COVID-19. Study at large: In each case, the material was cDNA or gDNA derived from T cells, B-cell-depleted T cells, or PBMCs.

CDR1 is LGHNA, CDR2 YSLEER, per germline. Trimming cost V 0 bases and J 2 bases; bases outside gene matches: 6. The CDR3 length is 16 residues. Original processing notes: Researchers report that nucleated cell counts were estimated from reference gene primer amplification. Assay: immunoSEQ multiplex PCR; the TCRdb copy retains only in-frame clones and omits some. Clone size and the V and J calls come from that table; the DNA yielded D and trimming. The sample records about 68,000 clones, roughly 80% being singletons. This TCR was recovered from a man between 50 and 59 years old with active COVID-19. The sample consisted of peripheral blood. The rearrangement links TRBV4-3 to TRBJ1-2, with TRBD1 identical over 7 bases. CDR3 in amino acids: CASSQEIPGQNYGYTF. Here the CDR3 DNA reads TGCGCCAGCAGCCAAGAGATTCCGGGACAGAACTATGGCTACACCTTC.